This T cell receptor beta chain is from a study of blood T cell repertoires in COVID-19. Method: immunoSEQ multiplex PCR; TCRdb's copy keeps in-frame clones and lacks some. This repertoire shows about 150,000 clones, about four fifths found once; its top ten account for approximately 30%. This CDR3 is 12 amino acids long. V lost 1 base and J 14 bases, leaving 12 bases between the germline ends. This chain joins TRBV12-3 or TRBV12-4 and TRBJ1-5; the D is unclear. This TCR was recovered from a woman in her sixties or seventies with acute or convalescent COVID-19. The sample comprised peripheral blood. CDR3 sequence (DNA): TGTGCCAGCAGTTTAGGGCCCAGTAGCGAGCATTTT. This translates into CASSLGPSSEHF.